One sample yielded the 25 T cell receptor beta chains listed below, sequenced in a study of CD8 T cells in Susac syndrome. Random-hexamer reverse transcription was applied to roughly 0.5 to 1 ug RNA. TCRdb re-analysed the immunoSEQ multiplex PCR reads in MiXCR, keeping a single row per CDR3 protein. The repertoire includes almost 450,000 distinct CDR3 sequences, more than 80% of them detected once, and about 0.12% sits in the top ten. The sequencing sample was made of CD8+ T cells from PBMCs. All receptors derive from a human donor with multiple sclerosis.

The genes are TRBV28 and TRBJ1-5; D uncertain. Trimming removed 3 bases from V and 0 bases from J, with 9 bases in between. This CDR3 contains 15 residues. Germline CDR1 MDHEN, CDR2 SYDVKM. The CDR3 region has the DNA TGTGCCAGCAGTTTCGAATGGGCTAGCAATCAGCCCCAGCATTTT. Amino acid sequence: CASSFEWASNQPQHF.

The chain links TRBV2 to TRBJ2-6, with D tentatively TRBD1 or TRBD2 (7 bases each). Germline V CDR1 and CDR2: SNHLY, FYNNEI. V lost 9 bases, J lost 2 bases, and 11 bases lay in between. This CDR3 has 14 amino acids. The CDR3, as DNA: TGTGCCAGGACAGGGACTACTGGGGCCAACGTCCTGACTTTC. This sequence encodes CARTGTTGANVLTF.

The V gene is TRBV29-1, the J gene TRBJ2-3, with D possibly being TRBD2 (7 bases). Germline CDR1 reads SQVTM; CDR2 reads ANQGSEA. The CDR3 runs to 11 residues. The V and J ends lost 7 bases and 4 bases respectively, with 9 bases between them. The CDR3 reads CSGRGPDTQYF. For the CDR3, the DNA is TGCAGCGGGCGGGGGCCAGATACGCAGTATTTT.

The V and J genes are TRBV4-1 and TRBJ1-2; TRBD1 matches 8 bases. CDR3 length: 14 residues. J was trimmed by 5 bases and V by 3 bases; bases with no gene match: 5. CDR1 and CDR2 from the germline V gene are MGHRA and YSYEKL. The CDR3 nucleotides read TGCGCCAGCAGCCACCAGGGGGCGGGGTATGGCTACACCTTC. The encoded protein is CASSHQGAGYGYTF.

The chain couples TRBV11-2 to TRBJ1-1; maybe TRBD1 (6 bases). Trimming shortened V by 5 bases and J by 0 bases, and 31 bases separated the two germline ends. The CDR3 totals 21 residues. Germline V lookup: CDR1 SGHAT, CDR2 FQNNGV. The CDR3, as DNA: TGTGCCAGCAGCGGTATAAACCCGACGGGACACTATCTGAATATGAACACTGAAGCTTTCTTT. It codes for CASSGINPTGHYLNMNTEAFF.

This clonotype showed up just once. This rearrangement joins TRBV6-1 to TRBJ2-2; 9 positions match TRBD1. Germline V gene lookup returns CDR1 MNHNS and CDR2 SASEGT. The CDR3 is 16 residues long. V shed 3 bases and J 6 bases; nucleotides not matched to a gene: 8. The CDR3 DNA reads TGTGCCAGCAGTGACACACCGGGACAGGGTGCCGGGGAGCTGTTTTTT. It yields the protein CASSDTPGQGAGELFF.

The chain links TRBV5-4 to TRBJ2-1, with D tentatively TRBD1 (5 bases). Deletions cut 0 bases from V and 4 bases from J, with 14 bases between. In germline, CDR1 is SGHNT, CDR2 YYREEE (reference sequence). This CDR3 is built from 16 residues. This chain's CDR3 is CASSLADSLLYNEQFF. For the CDR3, the DNA is TGTGCCAGCAGCTTGGCTGACAGTCTCCTGTACAATGAGCAGTTCTTC.

The J gene is TRBJ1-1, the V gene TRBV30; TRBD1 might be the D (6 bases). Looked up from germline, CDR1 is GTSNPN and CDR2 is SVGIG (reference sequence). The CDR3 totals 12 residues. V was trimmed by 4 bases and J by 6 bases, leaving 12 bases between them. CDR3 sequence (DNA): TGTGCCTGGATGACAGGTATCGCTGAAGCTTTCTTT. Amino acids: CAWMTGIAEAFF.

The gene calls are TRBV19 and TRBJ2-5; 12 nucleotides agree with TRBD2. This CDR3 has 15 residues. J was trimmed by 5 bases and V by 7 bases; bases with no gene match: 8. Germline CDR1 LNHDA, CDR2 SQIVND (reference sequence). CDR3 amino acids: CASNLAGGPWETQYF. CDR3 bases: TGTGCCAGTAACCTAGCGGGAGGGCCATGGGAGACCCAGTACTTC.

This clonotype was seen only once. This chain joins TRBV29-1 and TRBJ1-4; D is ambiguous. The CDR3 is 13 residues long. In germline, CDR1 is SQVTM, CDR2 ANQGSEA. V was cut by 5 bases and J by 7 bases, with 14 bases left in between. CDR3 protein: CSVPLIGSEKLFF. The CDR3 nucleotides are TGCAGCGTTCCCCTTATTGGGTCTGAAAAACTGTTTTTT.

Comment on this clonotype: A read error may produce the germline difference seen at one junction end. This chain joins TRBV24-1 and TRBJ2-2, with D maybe TRBD2 (6 bases). Germline loops: CDR1 KGHDR, CDR2 SFDVKD. This CDR3 has 16 residues. The CDR3 DNA sequence: TGTACCACCAGTGATAGGCAGGCGGCGAACACCGGGGGGCTGTTTTTT. Its translation is CTTSDRQAANTGGLFF.

The rearrangement links TRBV6-1 to TRBJ1-1, with 8 nucleotides matching TRBD1. CDR1 MNHNS and CDR2 SASEGT come from the germline V gene. The CDR3 covers 15 residues. V shed 5 bases, J shed 6 bases, and the junction held 11 bases outside the gene matches. CDR3 DNA sequence: TGTGCCAGCAGTAAGATAACGGACAGGGACCCTGAAGCTTTCTTT. Residues: CASSKITDRDPEAFF.

The chain links TRBV5-4 to TRBJ2-3; D is possibly TRBD1 (5 bases). Germline lookup yields CDR1 SGHNT and CDR2 YYREEE (reference sequence). V was trimmed by 3 bases and J by 4 bases, leaving 12 bases between them. The CDR3 is made up of 14 amino acids. The CDR3 region is CASSSTGEADTQYF. The CDR3 bases are TGTGCCAGCAGCTCTACAGGTGAAGCAGATACGCAGTATTTT.

This chain uses TRBV7-6 with TRBJ2-4, with D perhaps assigned TRBD1 or TRBD2 (7 bases each). CDR1 is SGHVS and CDR2 is FNYEAQ in the germline V gene. The germline V and J ends were trimmed by 1 base and 5 bases, with 12 bases remaining between them. This CDR3 is built from 15 residues. CDR3 amino acids: CASSLGSGGENIQYF. The CDR3 DNA reads TGTGCCAGCAGCTTAGGGTCAGGGGGGGAAAACATTCAGTACTTC. The variable domain in full, completed from reference TRBV7-6 and TRBJ2-4, reads GAGVSQSPRYKVTKRGQDVALRCDPISGHVSLYWYRQALGQGPEFLTYFNYEAQQDKSGLPNDRFSAERPEGSISTLTIQRTEQRDSAMYRCASSLGSGGENIQYFGAGTRLSVL.

This clonotype was seen only once. The chain combines TRBV7-8 with TRBJ2-7; maybe TRBD2 (5 bases). The CDR3 totals 12 residues. V gave up 4 bases and J gave up 5 bases, with 9 bases separating them. In germline, CDR1 is SGHVS, CDR2 FQNEAQ. CDR3 sequence reads: CASSSQRDEQYF. DNA of the CDR3: TGTGCCAGCAGCTCCCAGAGGGACGAGCAGTACTTC.

The V call is TRBV20-1, the J call TRBJ2-7; no reliable D call. Germline V lookup: CDR1 DFQATT, CDR2 SNEGSKA (reference sequence). The CDR3 runs to 12 residues. V was pared by 2 bases and J by 6 bases, with 11 bases between. The CDR3: CSARMALGEQYF. CDR3 nucleotides: TGCAGTGCTAGAATGGCCTTGGGCGAGCAGTACTTC.

V is TRBV10-3 and J is TRBJ2-7; D might be TRBD1 (6 bases). Trimming removed 6 bases from V and 1 base from J, with 7 bases in between. The CDR3 totals 12 residues. The V gene's germline CDR1 is ENHRY and CDR2 SYGVKD. The DNA for the CDR3 is TGTGCCATCAGAGGACAGTCCTACGAGCAGTACTTC. It yields the protein CAIRGQSYEQYF.

The chain is built from TRBV27 and TRBJ1-2; 8 bases align to TRBD1. The J segment lost 7 bases and the V segment lost 8 bases, leaving 6 bases of the junction unmatched. Germline CDR1 reads MNHEY; CDR2 reads SMNVEV (reference sequence). This CDR3 spans 12 amino acids. The CDR3 loop reads CASGRTGFGYTF. DNA for the CDR3: TGTGCCAGCGGTAGGACAGGGTTTGGCTACACCTTC.

This rearrangement joins TRBV12-5 to TRBJ2-3; TRBD2 aligns across 8 bases. V gave up 3 bases and J gave up 0 bases; unmatched junction bases: 5. The CDR3 spans 16 residues. Germline V lookup: CDR1 LGHNT, CDR2 FRNRAP. As DNA, the CDR3 is TGTGCTAGTGGTTTTTCAGCGGGGGATAGCACAGATACGCAGTATTTT. The encoded protein is CASGFSAGDSTDTQYF.

The chain uses TRBV29-1 and TRBJ2-3; D call uncertain. This CDR3 region has 13 residues. The germline gives CDR1 SQVTM, CDR2 ANQGSEA. V shed 4 bases and J shed 2 bases, with 10 bases lying between them. The CDR3 spells CSVGIPSTDTQYF. CDR3 coding DNA: TGCAGCGTTGGAATCCCATCCACAGATACGCAGTATTTT.

The V gene is TRBV11-2, the J gene TRBJ1-1, with D possibly matching TRBD1 (6 bases). In germline, CDR1 is SGHAT, CDR2 FQNNGV. The CDR3 has 15 amino acids. V gave up 3 bases and J gave up 2 bases, with 13 bases separating them. The DNA of the CDR3 is TGTGCCAGCAGCTTCAACAGGGTCGGTAACACTGAAGCTTTCTTT. Amino acid sequence: CASSFNRVGNTEAFF. The full variable domain, completed using reference TRBV11-2 and TRBJ1-1, is EAGVAQSPRYKIIEKRQSVAFWCNPISGHATLYWYQQILGQGPKLLIQFQNNGVVDDSQLPKDRFSAERLKGVDSTLKIQPAKLEDSAVYLCASSFNRVGNTEAFFGQGTRLTVV.

V usage is TRBV7-8 and J usage is TRBJ2-6, with D uncertain. V was pared by 2 bases and J by 0 bases, with 11 bases between. The CDR3 has 17 amino acids. Germline V gene sequence: CDR1 SGHVS, CDR2 FQNEAQ. This CDR3 reads CASSLLVTTSGANVLTF. Here the CDR3 DNA reads TGTGCCAGCAGCTTACTAGTAACAACCTCTGGGGCCAACGTCCTGACTTTC.

The chain uses TRBV12-3 or TRBV12-4 and TRBJ2-1; no firm D call. The length of the CDR3 is 18 residues. V dropped 7 bases and J dropped 5 bases, with 27 bases sitting between them. CDR3 nucleotides: TGTGCCAGCAATTTTTGGGTGGATCGCAACCTATTGAACAATGAGCAGTTCTTC. It yields the protein CASNFWVDRNLLNNEQFF.

This clonotype occurred once. The CDR3 DNA reads TGTGCCAGTAGTGCCCCTCCCAGCGGGGGGTACTACGAGCAGTACTTC. It yields the protein CASSAPPSGGYYEQYF. The chain couples TRBV19 to TRBJ2-7, with 9 bases aligning to TRBD2. The CDR3 covers 16 residues. CDR1 LNHDA and CDR2 SQIVND come from the germline V gene (reference sequence). The V gene end was trimmed by 5 bases and the J gene end by 3 bases; junction bases not matched to a gene: 11.

V and J are TRBV5-6 and TRBJ1-1; no firm D call. The CDR3 extends over 15 amino acids. V was pared by 2 bases and J by 0 bases, with 11 bases between. Looked up from germline, CDR1 is SGHDT and CDR2 is YYEEEE. CDR3 sequence reads: CASSFRPALNTEAFF. The CDR3 DNA is TGTGCCAGCAGCTTTAGGCCGGCTTTGAACACTGAAGCTTTCTTT. The whole variable domain, filled in from reference TRBV5-6 and TRBJ1-1, reads DAGVTQSPTHLIKTRGQQVTLRCSPKSGHDTVSWYQQALGQGPQFIFQYYEEEERQRGNFPDRFSGHQFPNYSSELNVNALLLGDSALYLCASSFRPALNTEAFFGQGTRLTVV.